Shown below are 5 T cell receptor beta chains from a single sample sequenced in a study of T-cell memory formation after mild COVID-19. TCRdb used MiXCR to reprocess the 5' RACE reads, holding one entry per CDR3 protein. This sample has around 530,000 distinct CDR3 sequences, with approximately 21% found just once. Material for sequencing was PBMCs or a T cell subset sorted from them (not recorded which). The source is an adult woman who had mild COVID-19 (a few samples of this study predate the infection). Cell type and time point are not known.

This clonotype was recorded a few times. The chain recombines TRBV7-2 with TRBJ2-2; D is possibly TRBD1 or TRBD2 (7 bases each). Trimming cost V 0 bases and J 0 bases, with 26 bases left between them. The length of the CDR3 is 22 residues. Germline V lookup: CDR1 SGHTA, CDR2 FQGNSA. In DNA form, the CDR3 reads TGTGCCAGCAGCTTAGCGGGAGGGGGCCCGGTCCTTCGGGGCCCGAACACCGGGGAGCTGTTTTTT. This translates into CASSLAGGGPVLRGPNTGELFF.

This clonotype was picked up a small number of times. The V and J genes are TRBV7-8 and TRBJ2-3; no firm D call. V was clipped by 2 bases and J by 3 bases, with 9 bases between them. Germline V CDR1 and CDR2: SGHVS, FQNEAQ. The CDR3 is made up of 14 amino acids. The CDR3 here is CASSLITFTDTQYF. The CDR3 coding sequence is TGTGCCAGCAGCTTAATCACTTTTACAGATACGCAGTATTTT.

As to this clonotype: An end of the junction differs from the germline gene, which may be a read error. The CDR3 bases are TGTGCCTGGAGTTTGGAGGGGTACACTAAGTATGGCTACACCTTC. Protein: CAWSLEGYTKYGYTF. The chain links TRBV30 to TRBJ1-2, with D tentatively TRBD1 (5 bases). Germline V gene sequence: CDR1 GTSNPN, CDR2 SVGIG (reference sequence). The CDR3 has 15 residues.

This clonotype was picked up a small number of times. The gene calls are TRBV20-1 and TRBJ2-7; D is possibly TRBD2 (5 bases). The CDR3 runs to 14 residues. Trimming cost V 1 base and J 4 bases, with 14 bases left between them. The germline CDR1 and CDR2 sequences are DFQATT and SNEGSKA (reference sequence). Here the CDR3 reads CSARGRGSGYEQYF. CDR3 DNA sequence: TGCAGTGCTAGAGGACGTGGGAGTGGGTACGAGCAGTACTTC.

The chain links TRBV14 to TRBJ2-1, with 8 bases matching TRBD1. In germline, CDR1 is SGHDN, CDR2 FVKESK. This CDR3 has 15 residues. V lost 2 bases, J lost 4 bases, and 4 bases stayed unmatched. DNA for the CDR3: TGTGCCAGCAGCCAATGGCAGGGGGCATACAATGAGCAGTTCTTC. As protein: CASSQWQGAYNEQFF.